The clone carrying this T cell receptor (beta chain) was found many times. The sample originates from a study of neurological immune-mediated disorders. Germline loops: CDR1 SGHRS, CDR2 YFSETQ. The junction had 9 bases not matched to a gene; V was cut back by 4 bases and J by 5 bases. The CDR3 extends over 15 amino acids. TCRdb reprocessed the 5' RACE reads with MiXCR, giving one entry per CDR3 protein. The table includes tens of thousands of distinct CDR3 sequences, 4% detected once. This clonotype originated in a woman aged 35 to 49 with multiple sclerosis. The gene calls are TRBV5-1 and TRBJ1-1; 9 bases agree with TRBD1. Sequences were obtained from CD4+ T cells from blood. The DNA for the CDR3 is TGCGCCAGCAGCCCCTCCGGGACAGGGTTGACTGAAGCTTTCTTT. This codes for CASSPSGTGLTEAFF.